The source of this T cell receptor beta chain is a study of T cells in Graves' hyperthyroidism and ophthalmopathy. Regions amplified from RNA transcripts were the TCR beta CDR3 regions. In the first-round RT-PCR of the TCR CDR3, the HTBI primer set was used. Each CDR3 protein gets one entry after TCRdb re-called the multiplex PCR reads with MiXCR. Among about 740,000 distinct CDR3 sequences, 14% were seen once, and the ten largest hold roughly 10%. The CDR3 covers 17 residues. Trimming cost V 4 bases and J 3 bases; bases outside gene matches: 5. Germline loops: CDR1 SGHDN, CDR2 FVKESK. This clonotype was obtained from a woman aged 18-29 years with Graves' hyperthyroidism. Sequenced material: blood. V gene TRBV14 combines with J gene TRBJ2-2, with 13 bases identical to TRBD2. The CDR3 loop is CASSPLAGGSDTGELFF. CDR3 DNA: TGTGCCAGCAGCCCACTAGCGGGAGGGTCGGACACCGGGGAGCTGTTTTTT.